This T cell receptor (beta chain) appears in the sequencing data of a study of cytomegalovirus exposure and HLA in healthy donors. V dropped 0 bases and J dropped 7 bases, with 12 bases sitting between them. The CDR3 extends over 13 amino acids. The germline CDR1 and CDR2 sequences are SQVTM and ANQGSEA. PCR employed 60 Vbeta and 13 Jbeta primers. Generated by immunoSEQ multiplex PCR, the TCRdb table keeps only in-frame clones and is missing some. The repertoire includes around 210,000 clones, 82% of them detected once, and 2.5% to 3.5% sits in the top ten. Sample: PBMCs. This TCR was sampled from a woman aged 40 to 55 in good health and CMV-seronegative. The chain uses TRBV29-1 and TRBJ1-2; unclear D gene. CDR3 DNA sequence: TGCAGCGTTGAAGAAGCAGGTTTACTTGGCTACACCTTC. Encoded protein: CSVEEAGLLGYTF.